The 12 T cell receptor beta chains below come from one sample, sequenced in a study of blood T cell repertoires in COVID-19. TCRdb's copy holds only in-frame clones and misses some; the assay was immunoSEQ multiplex PCR. The data show approximately 93,000 clones, 60% to 85% seen once. Sequences were obtained from peripheral blood. These receptor sequences come from a woman of 80 years or more with acute or convalescent COVID-19.

This chain joins TRBV2 and TRBJ1-1; D is undetermined. Germline CDR1 SNHLY, CDR2 FYNNEI. This CDR3 is built from 14 residues. V gave up 5 bases and J gave up 1 base, with 11 bases separating them. CDR3 sequence: CASSLTRENTEAFF. DNA for the CDR3: TGTGCCAGCAGTTTAACGAGGGAGAACACTGAAGCTTTCTTT.

The chain joins TRBV27 to TRBJ1-1; TRBD1 might be the D (5 bases). Looked up from germline, CDR1 is MNHEY and CDR2 is SMNVEV (reference sequence). This CDR3 contains 11 residues. Trimming left V 8 bases short and J 7 bases short, with 11 bases between. Written as DNA, the CDR3 is TGTGCCAGCGTGATGGGGGGTGAAGCTTTCTTT. Translation gives CASVMGGEAFF.

The chain carries TRBV28 and TRBJ2-2, with 15 positions matching TRBD2. CDR1 and CDR2 from the germline V gene are MDHEN and SYDVKM. The CDR3 spans 13 residues. Trimming removed 8 bases from V and 11 bases from J; junction bases left unmatched: 3. This chain's CDR3 is CASGTSGRSELFF. The CDR3 DNA reads as TGTGCCAGCGGGACTAGCGGGAGGTCCGAGCTGTTTTTT.

The gene calls are TRBV6-1 and TRBJ1-2; D is unclear. CDR1 and CDR2 (germline): MNHNS, SASEGT. V lost 2 bases and J 5 bases, leaving 9 bases between the germline ends. The CDR3 runs to 13 residues. The CDR3 region is CASSETAPYGYTF. Here the CDR3 DNA reads TGTGCCAGCAGTGAAACAGCTCCTTATGGCTACACCTTC.

The DNA for the CDR3 is TGTGCCAGCAGCGATACGACAGGGGGCCGTAAGGCTTTCTTT. Translation: CASSDTTGGRKAFF. This chain uses TRBV6-5 with TRBJ1-1; 10 bases are a match to TRBD1. Trimming at V came to 6 bases and at J to 11 bases, leaving 12 bases not matched to a gene. This CDR3 has 14 amino acids. Germline-derived CDR1 and CDR2 are MNHEY and SVGAGI.

This clone was counted only a few times. The CDR3 DNA sequence: TGTGCCAGCAGCCTCTTACAGGGGGCTTTTGAAAAACTGTTTTTT. Translating it yields CASSLLQGAFEKLFF. The rearrangement links TRBV28 to TRBJ1-4; 9 positions agree with TRBD1. With V trimmed by 6 bases and J by 7 bases, 9 bases remained unmatched. Germline V gene data show CDR1 as MDHEN and CDR2 as SYDVKM. This CDR3 has 15 amino acids.

This clone has just a few counts. The gene calls are TRBV18 and TRBJ2-7; no clear D. V lost 3 bases to trimming and J lost 3 bases, with 3 bases between them. This CDR3 spans 11 amino acids. Germline CDR1 KGHSH, CDR2 LQKENI. The CDR3 DNA follows: TGTGCCAGCTCACCCCGCTACGAGCAGTACTTC. Translation gives CASSPRYEQYF.

The V and J genes are TRBV6-1 and TRBJ1-4, with D possibly matching TRBD1 (5 bases). This CDR3 is built from 16 residues. Germline loops: CDR1 MNHNS, CDR2 SASEGT. Trimming took 3 bases from V and 7 from J, leaving 18 bases between them. The CDR3 region has the DNA TGTGCCAGCAGTGACCGCGGTTCCGGGGGGGGTGAAAAACTGTTTTTT. Its translation: CASSDRGSGGGEKLFF.

This chain links TRBV6-5 with TRBJ2-5, with 7 nucleotides matching TRBD1. The V gene end was trimmed by 0 bases and the J gene end by 7 bases; junction bases not matched to a gene: 5. Germline CDR1 is MNHEY and CDR2 is SVGAGI. The CDR3 runs 14 residues. The CDR3 region has the DNA TGTGCCAGCAGTTACTCGAGGGGGCAGGGGACCCAGTACTTC. Its translation: CASSYSRGQGTQYF.

This chain connects TRBV4-1 to TRBJ2-7; 7 nucleotides match TRBD2. Germline-derived CDR1 and CDR2 are MGHRA and YSYEKL. V lost 3 bases to trimming and J lost 0 bases; unmatched junction nucleotides: 8. This CDR3 spans 16 amino acids. CDR3 nucleotide sequence: TGCGCCAGCAGCCAGGGGTCGGGAGGCCTCTCCTACGAGCAGTACTTC. Translated: CASSQGSGGLSYEQYF.

The rearrangement joins TRBV18 to TRBJ2-3, with 8 bases that match TRBD1. J was trimmed by 4 bases and V by 0 bases; bases with no gene match: 6. CDR3 length: 16 amino acids. Germline assignment: CDR1 KGHSH and CDR2 LQKENI. The CDR3 spells CASSPPRQGAADTQYF. CDR3 nucleotides: TGTGCCAGCTCACCACCTAGGCAGGGGGCCGCAGATACGCAGTATTTT.

The table lists this clone with a count of one. This rearrangement joins TRBV15 to TRBJ2-1; 8 bases fit TRBD2. Trimming at V came to 7 bases and at J to 8 bases, leaving 10 bases not matched to a gene. The CDR3 spans 14 residues. The V gene's germline CDR1 is LNHNV and CDR2 YYDKDF (reference sequence). The CDR3 bases are TGTGCCACCAACTCGTACGGACTAGCCGATGAGCAGTTCTTC. Translated: CATNSYGLADEQFF.